This TCR beta chain was recorded in a study of T cell responses to AZD1222 COVID-19 vaccine. About this clone itself: The antigen remains undetermined.

Study results and limitations: Spike-specific TCR breadth and depth both grew after two AZD1222 doses. Donor demographics were predominantly white British with a female majority; clonal diversity may be underestimated. Baseline seropositivity characterized only a handful of AZD1222 recipients.

Only in-frame clones appear in the TCRdb table, and some are missing; sequencing was by immunoSEQ multiplex PCR. The sample lists around 100,000 clones, 80% to 90% occurring once. The trim removed 1 base at V and 8 bases at J, leaving 2 bases unmatched. The CDR3 has 13 amino acids. Germline values: CDR1 LGHNA, CDR2 YSLEER. The sequencing here drew on peripheral blood, taken on day 0 of AZD1222 vaccination. The receptor was isolated from an adult in good health. This chain uses TRBV4-3 with TRBJ2-1, with TRBD2 matching over 7 bases. This chain's CDR3 is CASSQGEGYEQFF. As DNA, the CDR3 is TGCGCCAGCAGCCAAGGGGAGGGGTATGAGCAGTTCTTC.